This T cell receptor beta chain is drawn from a study of early T cells in non-severe SARS-CoV-2 infection. For the study at large: Unsorted whole blood bulk RNA was sequenced, with unpaired chains.

Germline V gives CDR1 SQVTM, CDR2 ANQGSEA. V lost 7 bases to trimming and J lost 4 bases, with 11 bases between them. The CDR3 length is 12 residues. This clonotype was recorded at least ten times. One entry per CDR3 protein results from TCRdb running MiXCR on the 5' RACE reads. Among fewer than 80,000 distinct CDR3 sequences listed, approximately 4.5% were seen once. This receptor was identified in an adult who was a healthcare worker with PCR-confirmed SARS-CoV-2 infection or an uninfected control (not recorded which). The donor label of this sample is uncertain. Specimen: whole blood, collected at baseline. The gene calls are TRBV29-1 and TRBJ1-3; D is uncertain. In nucleotides, the CDR3 is TGCAGCGGGCTCTTGCCCGGAAACACCATATATTTT. Its translation is CSGLLPGNTIYF. Combining the CDR3 with reference TRBV29-1 and TRBJ1-3 gives the whole variable domain SAVISQKPSRDICQRGTSLTIQCQVDSQVTMMFWYRQQPGQSLTLIATANQGSEATYESGFVIDKFPISRPNLTFSTLTVSNMSPEDSSIYLCSGLLPGNTIYFGEGSWLTVV.